Included here is one TCR beta chain sequence, with context. This clonotype was recorded many times. The antigen it binds to is not known. The record has no base qualities; no much larger clone is one base away. The data belong to a study of T cells in Graves' hyperthyroidism and ophthalmopathy (dated by TCRdb to about 2019). Study-wide context: Peripheral blood was collected at initial diagnosis, before any treatment. To identify TCR V-J signatures that set the groups apart, the researchers used a discovery cohort of 95 to 100 patients, made up of under 50 with Graves' ophthalmopathy and around 58 with stable Graves' hyperthyroidism. Whether ophthalmopathy could be predicted prospectively was tested in an independent validation cohort made up of roughly 20 hyperthyroidism patients plus 17 patients who later progressed to ophthalmopathy. The approximately 98 discovery patients were randomly divided into training and test sets at a 7:3 ratio. Thyroid tissue and blood T-cell repertoires from several Graves' hyperthyroidism patients were also compared in the study. After sampling, hyperthyroidism patients received methimazole starting at 30 mg daily, and ophthalmopathy patients received high-dose intravenous methylprednisolone. The paper describes TCR Vbeta CDR3 sequencing of 140 or so peripheral blood samples, made up of some 42 ophthalmopathy patients, 70 to 75 hyperthyroidism patients and around 17 progressor patients. Overall study outcomes, separate from this receptor: In cross-validation, a model built on a 13 V-J signature told ophthalmopathy apart from stable hyperthyroidism with just under 90% sensitivity and around 84% specificity, and in testing the same model reached 80%/75%. Most expanded thyroid clonotypes (frequency above 0.001) were also detected in blood, suggesting blood repertoires may reflect thyroid immune responses. In validation, the model predicted progression to ophthalmopathy with 55% to 71% sensitivity and 72.22% specificity, a median of roughly seven months before onset. No statistical method was used to fix the sample size in advance, and group allocation was not hidden from the investigators.

Ophthalmopathy patients had moderately to severely active disease, Clinical Activity Score of at least 3, NOSPECS grade of at least 4, and duration under 3 months. Any patient with an uncontrolled infection, another autoimmune disease, pregnancy or lactation was excluded. Diagnoses relied on clinical symptoms, serum thyroxine and TRAb, thyroid ultrasound and orbital computed tomography. PBMCs were isolated from about 9.1 ml of fresh peripheral blood by Ficoll-Paque density gradient centrifugation. Total RNA was extracted with Trizol reagent, and quality was checked on an Agilent 2100 Bioanalyzer. Compared with germline, V lacks 7 bases and J lacks 9 bases; bases without a gene match: 9. The CDR3 numbers 14 residues from cysteine through phenylalanine. The kept DNA is CDR3 alone, 42 bases in frame from the first base. Taken from the germline V gene (reference sequence), the CDR1 and CDR2 loops are PRHDT and FYEKMQ.

The TCR beta CDR3 regions were amplified from the RNA transcripts. The TCR CDR3 was subjected to a first round of RT-PCR using the HTBI primer set and the Qiagen OneStep RT-PCR kit. Libraries were constructed in a second round of multiplex PCR, after which size selection and purification were performed. The libraries were sequenced on an Illumina HiSeq2000 using paired-end 100 bp reads. In the authors' own workflow: Raw data were processed with SOAPnuke, discarding reads with adapters, uncalled bases, mean Phred below 15, or no exact constant-primer or identifier match. COPE v1.2.5 was used to merge the high-quality paired reads, and each unique nucleotide sequence was defined as a clonotype. Clonotypes were aligned to IMGT TRBV, TRBD and TRBJ reference segments using MiTCR v1.1. Only V-J combinations with frequency above 0.0001, covering approximately 99% of repertoires, were analysed. A TCS score was defined as the ratio between F50 (clonal expansion) and ExV (chaos), using BLOSUM62-based TCRdist between CDR3 peptides within each V-J. Welch's t-statistics and random forest reduced 514 V-J features to under 15, which were used in a naive Bayes classifier (R e1071). The public reads were run again by TCRdb, first through fastp at Q25 and then through MiXCR, and only productive beta chains were kept. For every CDR3 protein sequence, its rows merge into one entry that carries the most common genes and DNA. TCRdb assigned the V and J calls; the authors' analysis was not used. This sample comprises about 640,000 distinct CDR3 sequences, around 20% of them detected only once. The top ten hold roughly a third of the sample.

The sequence joins TRBV13 to TRBJ2-1; TRBD2 agrees with 10 junctional bases. The sample taken for sequencing was blood. The source is a young man with Graves' ophthalmopathy. The CDR3 reads CASNPGLAGAEQFF. The sequence in DNA is TGTGCCAGCAACCCCGGGCTAGCGGGAGCTGAGCAGTTCTTC.